This T cell receptor (beta chain) came from a study of type 1 and type 2 diabetes patients. Study in general: From PBMCs, CD4+ and CD8+ T cells were isolated by magnetic microbeads. A total of under 25,000,000 paired-end reads came from the whole study.

This clonotype was seen more than once but under ten times. What it binds is unknown. Germline V lookup: CDR1 LNHDA, CDR2 SQIVND (reference sequence). CDR3 length: 12 amino acids. Deletions cut 2 bases from V and 8 bases from J, with 9 bases between. The PCR template was genomic DNA. Amplification of the beta chain CDR3 used 30 forward and 13 reverse multiplex primers. TCRdb independently ran MiXCR on the multiplex PCR reads; one entry per CDR3 protein. This table holds 250,000 or so distinct CDR3 sequences, roughly 50% found once. Study-level points and caveats: Between type 2 diabetes and control samples, V and J usage averaged about 0.97 correlation. In CD4+ and CD8+ T cells, type 2 diabetes diversity exceeded type 1.

This chain connects TRBV19 to TRBJ1-1; D gene unclear. The receptor comes from a young man with type 2 diabetes. The sequenced sample consisted of peripheral blood mononuclear cells (PBMCs). The CDR3 here is CASSIWGAEAFF. For the CDR3, the DNA is TGTGCCAGTAGTATATGGGGTGCAGAAGCTTTCTTT. The whole variable domain, filled in from reference TRBV19 and TRBJ1-1, reads DGGITQSPKYLFRKEGQNVTLSCEQNLNHDAMYWYRQDPGQGLRLIYYSQIVNDFQKGDIAEGYSVSREKKESFPLTVTSAQKNPTAFYLCASSIWGAEAFFGQGTRLTVV.